Listed here are 9 T cell receptor beta chains from one sample, sequenced in a study of blood T cell repertoires in COVID-19. This table comes from immunoSEQ multiplex PCR, and its TCRdb copy is limited to in-frame clones, with some not included. The repertoire holds around 170,000 clones, with about 82% as singletons. Sequencing was carried out using PBMCs or T cells enriched from blood (not recorded which). The receptors derive from a woman in her twenties or thirties who had recovered from COVID-19.

Only a few counts were recorded for this clone. The chain carries TRBV25-1 and TRBJ2-1, with 7 positions matching TRBD2. Germline lookup yields CDR1 MGHDK and CDR2 SYGVNS. This CDR3 comprises 17 residues. Trimming cost V 2 bases and J 3 bases; bases outside gene matches: 10. The CDR3 sequence is CASSERPRGRVYNEQFF. Written as DNA, the CDR3 is TGTGCCAGCAGTGAACGTCCACGCGGGAGAGTCTACAATGAGCAGTTCTTC.

The chain combines TRBV5-1 with TRBJ2-6, with D hard to call. The length of the CDR3 is 15 residues. Germline V gene data show CDR1 as SGHRS and CDR2 as YFSETQ. Trimming pared 4 bases from V and 0 bases from J, leaving 8 bases between. CDR3 in amino acids: CASSDTSSGANVLTF. The CDR3 nucleotides read TGCGCCAGCAGCGACACCTCCTCTGGGGCCAACGTCCTGACTTTC.

The chain uses TRBV28 and TRBJ2-1; tentative D call: TRBD1 (6 bases). Trimming stripped 7 bases from V and 7 bases from J, with 11 bases between. Germline CDR1 is MDHEN and CDR2 is SYDVKM. The CDR3 runs to 12 residues. CDR3 protein: CASMRGLNEQFF. In DNA form, the CDR3 reads TGTGCCAGCATGAGGGGGTTGAATGAGCAGTTCTTC.

This chain joins TRBV19 and TRBJ2-5; 9 nucleotides align to TRBD2. The CDR3 contains 15 residues. V shed 5 bases, J shed 4 bases, and the junction held 8 bases outside the gene matches. CDR1 is LNHDA, CDR2 SQIVND, per germline (reference sequence). CDR3 in amino acids: CASSRAGGPRETQYF. The CDR3 DNA reads as TGTGCCAGTAGTCGGGCGGGAGGGCCGAGAGAGACCCAGTACTTC.

The chain couples TRBV27 to TRBJ2-1; no definite D call. The CDR3 covers 13 residues. Germline V CDR1 and CDR2: MNHEY, SMNVEV (reference sequence). Trimming shortened V by 3 bases and J by 7 bases, and 10 bases separated the two germline ends. CDR3 region: CASSLRQANEQFF. CDR3 sequence (DNA): TGTGCCAGCAGTTTGCGTCAGGCGAATGAGCAGTTCTTC.

This clone has only one observation. The chain combines TRBV7-2 with TRBJ2-7, with TRBD1 matching 8 bases. Trimming took 5 bases from V and 1 from J; bases not matched to a gene: 7. This CDR3 contains 15 residues. CDR1 and CDR2 from the germline V gene are SGHTA and FQGNSA. CDR3 region: CASSLDRDRSYEQYF. The CDR3 DNA sequence: TGTGCCAGCAGCCTAGACCGGGACAGGTCCTACGAGCAGTACTTC.

V is TRBV3-1 (or the pseudogene TRBV3-2) and J is TRBJ2-3, with a tentative D call TRBD1 (5 bases). Germline values: CDR1 LGHDT, CDR2 YNNKEL (reference sequence). The CDR3 contains 15 residues. V was clipped by 5 bases and J by 2 bases, with 14 bases between them. The DNA of the CDR3 is TGTGCCAGCAGCGGGGCCTCAGGCTACACAGATACGCAGTATTTT. It translates to CASSGASGYTDTQYF.

The chain joins TRBV10-2 to TRBJ2-3; the match to TRBD1 covers 9 bases. The trim removed 6 bases at V and 3 bases at J, leaving 7 bases unmatched. This CDR3 is built from 15 residues. Germline V lookup: CDR1 WSHSY, CDR2 SAAADI. CDR3 DNA: TGCGCCAGCAGCGCCGGACAGGGGAGGACAGATACGCAGTATTTT. Protein product: CASSAGQGRTDTQYF.

Regarding this clone: One end of the junction does not line up with germline, which may come from a read error. V and J are TRBV28 and TRBJ2-7; 7 bases fit TRBD1. CDR3 length equals 13 residues. Germline V gene lookup returns CDR1 MDHEN and CDR2 SYDVKM. The CDR3 sequence is CASSSPTGTALNF. CDR3 bases: TGTGCCAGCAGTTCACCTACCGGGACAGCCCTCAACTTC.